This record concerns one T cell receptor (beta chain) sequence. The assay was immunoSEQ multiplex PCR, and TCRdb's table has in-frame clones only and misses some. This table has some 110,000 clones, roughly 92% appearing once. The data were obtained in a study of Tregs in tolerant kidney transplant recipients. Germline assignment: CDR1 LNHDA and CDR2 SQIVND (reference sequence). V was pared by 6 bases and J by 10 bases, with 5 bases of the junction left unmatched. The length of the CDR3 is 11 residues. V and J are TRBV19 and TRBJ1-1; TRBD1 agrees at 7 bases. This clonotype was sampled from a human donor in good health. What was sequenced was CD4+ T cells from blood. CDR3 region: CASRTGLSAFF. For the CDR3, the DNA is TGTGCCAGTAGGACAGGGCTATCAGCTTTCTTT.